This TCR beta chain is drawn from a study of T cells in localized non-small cell lung cancer. Whole-study findings and limits: Owing to sequencing of a solitary tumor region, heterogeneity cannot be discounted. Higher blood T cell density went with longer overall survival. A median 57 of the top 100 tumor clones appeared in adjacent lung. It was uninvolved adjacent lung that showed the highest T cell clonality, exceeding tumor.

In germline, CDR1 is SGHVS, CDR2 FQNEAQ. This CDR3 has 14 residues. Trimming took 8 bases from V and 4 from J, leaving 17 bases between them. The protocol was immunoSEQ multiplex PCR, while the TCRdb copy is restricted to in-frame clones and leaves out a portion. The sample records approximately 37,000 clones, 70% to 90% being singletons. A remark on this clone: Its specificity is unknown.

The V and J genes are TRBV7-8 and TRBJ2-5, with D possibly being TRBD1 (6 bases). This clonotype was obtained from a man between 18 and 55 years old with stage I lung adenocarcinoma. The specimen comprised peripheral blood, sampled before any cancer treatment. The DNA for the CDR3 is TGTGCCAGCGTAGGCCAGGGGACCAGAGAGACCCAGTACTTC. It encodes CASVGQGTRETQYF. Full variable domain (remainder filled in from reference TRBV7-8 and TRBJ2-5): GAGVSQSPRYKVAKRGQDVALRCDPISGHVSLFWYQQALGQGPEFLTYFQNEAQLDKSGLPSDRFFAERPEGSVSTLKIQRTQQEDSAVYLCASVGQGTRETQYFGPGTRLLVL.